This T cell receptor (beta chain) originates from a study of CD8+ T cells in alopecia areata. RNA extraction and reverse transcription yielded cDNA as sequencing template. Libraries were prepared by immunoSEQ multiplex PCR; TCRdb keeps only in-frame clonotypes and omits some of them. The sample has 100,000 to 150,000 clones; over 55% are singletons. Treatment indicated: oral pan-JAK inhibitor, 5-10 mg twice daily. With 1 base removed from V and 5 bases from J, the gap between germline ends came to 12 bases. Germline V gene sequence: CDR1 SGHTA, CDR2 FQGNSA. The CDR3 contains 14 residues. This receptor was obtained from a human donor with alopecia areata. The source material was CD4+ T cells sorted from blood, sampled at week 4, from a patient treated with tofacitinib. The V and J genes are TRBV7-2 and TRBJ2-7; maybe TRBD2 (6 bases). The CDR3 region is CASSLDRGYHEQYF. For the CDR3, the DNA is TGTGCCAGCAGCTTAGATCGGGGGTACCACGAGCAGTACTTC.